Listed here are 25 T cell receptor beta chains from one sample, sequenced in a study of persistence of HIV-infected CD4 T cells. This nonspecific control used anti-CD3/anti-CD28 bead stimulation of CD4+ T cells. CD4+ T cells upregulating both CD40 ligand and CD69 were sorted as responding cells. These TCRs' antigens remain unknown. This was the immunoSEQ version 4 assay in survey mode. Clones were read by immunoSEQ multiplex PCR, and TCRdb kept only the in-frame ones, dropping some. The table shows some 45,000 clones, with 88% occurring only once. The specimen comprised CD4+ T cells sorted from PBMCs after roughly 20-hour stimulation, sampled from a patient who received antiretroviral therapy. Every receptor here comes from an adult woman with HIV who was CMV-seropositive.

Only a few counts were recorded for this clone. This chain uses TRBV6-5 with TRBJ1-4, with TRBD1 matching over 9 bases. The CDR3 is 14 amino acids. Trimming cost V 6 bases and J 8 bases; bases outside gene matches: 7. Germline-derived CDR1 and CDR2 are MNHEY and SVGAGI. The CDR3 spells CASSMDRGGEKLFF. The CDR3 bases are TGTGCCAGCAGCATGGACAGGGGCGGAGAAAAACTGTTTTTT.

CDR3 bases: TGTGCCAGCAGCTTGGAAGGGGCCCATGGCTACACCTTC. Translation: CASSLEGAHGYTF. V usage is TRBV5-6 and J usage is TRBJ1-2; D is perhaps TRBD1 (5 bases). This CDR3 contains 13 residues. Looked up from germline, CDR1 is SGHDT and CDR2 is YYEEEE. Trimming removed 0 bases from V and 6 bases from J, with 9 bases in between.

This rearrangement joins TRBV5-4 to TRBJ1-2; D might be TRBD1 (5 bases). With 6 bases removed from V and 6 bases from J, the gap between germline ends came to 12 bases. The CDR3 extends over 12 amino acids. Germline assignment: CDR1 SGHNT and CDR2 YYREEE (reference sequence). The CDR3 is CASTRVSDGYTF. The DNA for the CDR3 is TGTGCCAGCACCAGGGTTTCGGATGGCTACACCTTC.

This clone was counted once. The chain joins TRBV5-6 to TRBJ1-2; D perhaps matches TRBD1 (6 bases). Trimming shortened V by 4 bases and J by 4 bases, and 14 bases separated the two germline ends. The germline CDR1 and CDR2 sequences are SGHDT and YYEEEE. The CDR3 runs 14 residues. In nucleotides, the CDR3 is TGTGCCAGCAGCCGGGTAAGACAGGCCTATGGCTACACCTTC. It yields the protein CASSRVRQAYGYTF.

The CDR3 sequence is CASSLPTDEQYF. CDR3 DNA: TGCGCCAGCAGCCTACCCACGGACGAGCAGTACTTC. The chain recombines TRBV5-1 with TRBJ2-7, with D unresolved. V was trimmed by 4 bases and J by 5 bases, leaving 10 bases between them. Germline V gene lookup returns CDR1 SGHRS and CDR2 YFSETQ. The CDR3 has 12 residues.

This chain uses TRBV30 with TRBJ1-6, with 8 positions matching TRBD1. Germline CDR1 GTSNPN, CDR2 SVGIG (reference sequence). This CDR3 is built from 16 residues. V gave up 1 base and J gave up 9 bases; unmatched junction bases: 11. The CDR3 is CAWSARTGQGGSPLHF. For the CDR3, the DNA is TGTGCCTGGAGTGCTAGAACAGGACAGGGCGGTTCACCCCTCCACTTT. Supplemented by reference TRBV30 and TRBJ1-6, the full variable domain reads SQTIHQWPATLVQPVGSPLSLECTVEGTSNPNLYWYRQAAGRGLQLLFYSVGIGQISSEVPQNLSASRPQDRQFILSSKKLLLSDSGFYLCAWSARTGQGGSPLHFGNGTRLTVT.

This chain uses TRBV24-1 with TRBJ2-3; 8 positions match TRBD2. V lost 9 bases to trimming and J lost 7 bases; unmatched junction nucleotides: 8. The germline CDR1 and CDR2 sequences are KGHDR and SFDVKD. The CDR3 has 13 amino acids. The CDR3 DNA follows: TGTGCCACCGAGGCCCGGGGGGGAAATACGCAGTATTTT. Its translation is CATEARGGNTQYF.

The genes are TRBV27 and TRBJ2-1; 12 positions agree with TRBD2. Per germline, CDR1 MNHEY and CDR2 SMNVEV (reference sequence). The CDR3 extends over 15 amino acids. V gave up 5 bases and J gave up 10 bases; unmatched junction bases: 9. CDR3 coding DNA: TGTGCCAGCAGTGCCCGACTAGCGGGGGCGGGGGAGCAGTTCTTC. This sequence encodes CASSARLAGAGEQFF.

The V and J genes are TRBV6-2 or TRBV6-3 and TRBJ2-7; 9 bases map to TRBD1. V dropped 6 bases and J dropped 6; count of bases not matched to a gene: 12. Per the germline V gene, CDR1 is MNHEY and CDR2 is SVGEGT. There are 15 residues in the CDR3. CDR3 DNA sequence: TGTGCCAGCAGCTATGGGACAGGGCGAGCTCGCGAGCAGTACTTC. Protein: CASSYGTGRAREQYF.

The CDR3 DNA reads TGTGCCAGCGGGTTTAGGGGGTACCAAGAGACCCAGTACTTC. It specifies CASGFRGYQETQYF. The gene calls are TRBV7-6 and TRBJ2-5, with D perhaps TRBD1 (6 bases). In germline, CDR1 is SGHVS, CDR2 FNYEAQ. V lost 8 bases and J 0 bases, leaving 13 bases between the germline ends. The CDR3 sequence is 14 residues long.

The chain uses TRBV27 and TRBJ1-2, with TRBD1 as a possible D gene (5 bases). V dropped 0 bases and J dropped 2 bases, with 7 bases sitting between them. Germline assignment: CDR1 MNHEY and CDR2 SMNVEV (reference sequence). The CDR3 runs 14 residues. The CDR3 reads CASSLSRQNYGYTF. In DNA, the CDR3 is TGTGCCAGCAGTTTATCTAGACAGAACTATGGCTACACCTTC.

This chain links TRBV7-6 with TRBJ1-1; D remains ambiguous. V dropped 1 base and J dropped 8 bases, with 17 bases sitting between them. The CDR3 has 15 residues. Germline assignment: CDR1 SGHVS and CDR2 FNYEAQ. CDR3: CASSLVPGDKTEAFF. CDR3 nucleotides: TGTGCCAGCAGCTTAGTTCCGGGAGACAAAACCGAAGCTTTCTTT.

This clone was picked up a small number of times. The chain links TRBV2 to TRBJ1-5; D gene unclear. Between the trimmed V and J ends, which lost 7 bases and 0 bases, there was a span of 7 bases. The CDR3 is 13 amino acids. CDR1 is SNHLY and CDR2 is FYNNEI in the germline V gene. In DNA, the CDR3 is TGTGCCAGCAACGGGAATAGCAATCAGCCCCAGCATTTT. It yields the protein CASNGNSNQPQHF.

In DNA, the CDR3 is TGTGCCAGTAGGCAACGGGGCCTTAATCAGCCCCAGCATTTT. As protein: CASRQRGLNQPQHF. The chain carries TRBV19 and TRBJ1-5, with a weak D call TRBD1 (5 bases). CDR3 length: 14 residues. Per the germline V gene, CDR1 is LNHDA and CDR2 is SQIVND (reference sequence). V lost 6 bases and J lost 4, with 13 bases in between.

The V and J genes are TRBV12-5 and TRBJ2-1, with 13 bases matching TRBD2. CDR1 LGHNT and CDR2 FRNRAP come from the germline V gene. This CDR3 comprises 16 residues. V dropped 0 bases and J dropped 4; count of bases not matched to a gene: 0. CDR3 nucleotides: TGTGCTAGTGGTTTGGTACTAGCGGGGGGGTACAATGAGCAGTTCTTC. It yields the protein CASGLVLAGGYNEQFF.

The chain employs TRBV5-6 and TRBJ2-7; 9 bases map to TRBD1. CDR1 SGHDT and CDR2 YYEEEE come from the germline V gene. The CDR3 is 14 residues long. The V segment lost 4 bases and the J segment 5 bases; nucleotides outside the gene matches: 7. Here the CDR3 reads CASSNYRGLNEQYF. The CDR3 nucleotides are TGTGCCAGCAGCAATTACAGGGGGCTTAACGAGCAGTACTTC.

The chain recombines TRBV5-5 with TRBJ2-7; TRBD1 matches 10 bases. With 3 bases clipped from V and 7 bases from J, the junction kept 7 bases outside the gene matches. Germline lookup yields CDR1 SGHKS and CDR2 YYEKEE (reference sequence). This CDR3 spans 14 amino acids. The CDR3 DNA reads as TGTGCCAGCAGCTCCGGGACAGGGGTCGGTGAGCAGTACTTC. Amino acids: CASSSGTGVGEQYF.

The V call is TRBV5-4, the J call TRBJ1-2, with TRBD1 matching over 7 bases. The length of the CDR3 is 13 residues. The ends lost 4 bases at V and 3 bases at J; junction bases unmatched: 3. Germline V gene sequence: CDR1 SGHNT, CDR2 YYREEE (reference sequence). The CDR3 DNA reads as TGTGCCAGCAGCGCAGGGGGAGACTATGGCTACACCTTC. It is translated as CASSAGGDYGYTF.

V gene TRBV7-8 combines with J gene TRBJ1-5; D unresolved. Looked up from germline, CDR1 is SGHVS and CDR2 is FQNEAQ. This CDR3 is 14 amino acids long. V lost 1 base, J lost 7 bases, and 11 bases lay in between. The CDR3: CASSLGSGRQPQHF. CDR3 nucleotide sequence: TGTGCCAGCAGCTTAGGATCGGGGAGACAGCCCCAGCATTTT.

J is TRBJ1-1 and V is TRBV19; D uncertain. V was trimmed by 5 bases and J by 1 base, leaving 11 bases between them. This CDR3 spans 14 amino acids. Germline CDR1 reads LNHDA; CDR2 reads SQIVND (reference sequence). The CDR3 DNA is TGTGCCAGTAGTCCGCCTCGGAGGAACACTGAAGCTTTCTTT. Translated, it gives CASSPPRRNTEAFF. The full variable domain, rest sourced from reference TRBV19 and TRBJ1-1, is DGGITQSPKYLFRKEGQNVTLSCEQNLNHDAMYWYRQDPGQGLRLIYYSQIVNDFQKGDIAEGYSVSREKKESFPLTVTSAQKNPTAFYLCASSPPRRNTEAFFGQGTRLTVV.

The chain joins TRBV29-1 to TRBJ2-5; 9 bases agree with TRBD1. The J segment lost 5 bases and the V segment lost 7 bases, leaving 5 bases of the junction unmatched. CDR1 and CDR2 (germline): SQVTM, ANQGSEA. The CDR3 contains 12 residues. The CDR3 bases are TGCAGCGCCGGGACAGGGACGGAGACCCAGTACTTC. Amino acid sequence: CSAGTGTETQYF.

This chain connects TRBV12-5 to TRBJ1-5; no clear D. Germline V gene sequence: CDR1 LGHNT, CDR2 FRNRAP. The CDR3 runs 13 residues. V lost 7 bases, J lost 0 bases, and 7 bases lay in between. Here the CDR3 reads CASAMGSNQPQHF. The CDR3 DNA sequence: TGTGCTAGTGCGATGGGTAGCAATCAGCCCCAGCATTTT.

The rearrangement uses TRBV24-1 and TRBJ1-2; D uncertain. Trimming cost V 0 bases and J 8 bases, with 6 bases left between them. From germline, CDR1 is KGHDR and CDR2 SFDVKD. This CDR3 spans 12 amino acids. The DNA of the CDR3 is TGTGCCACCAGTGATTTGCGAACAGGCTACACCTTC. It is translated as CATSDLRTGYTF.

V is TRBV5-1 and J is TRBJ1-2, with D maybe TRBD1 (5 bases). The CDR3 extends over 12 amino acids. Looked up from germline, CDR1 is SGHRS and CDR2 is YFSETQ. V shed 4 bases and J shed 7 bases, with 11 bases lying between them. This CDR3 is CASSGGGAGYTF. The DNA for the CDR3 is TGCGCCAGCAGCGGGGGAGGGGCTGGCTACACCTTC.

The rearrangement uses TRBV5-1 and TRBJ2-2; 7 bases fit TRBD2. V lost 0 bases, J lost 5 bases, and 4 bases stayed unmatched. The germline gives CDR1 SGHRS, CDR2 YFSETQ. The CDR3 length is 15 residues. CDR3 in DNA: TGCGCCAGCAGCTTGGAAGGGAGGGTTACCGGGGAGCTGTTTTTT. Encoded protein: CASSLEGRVTGELFF.